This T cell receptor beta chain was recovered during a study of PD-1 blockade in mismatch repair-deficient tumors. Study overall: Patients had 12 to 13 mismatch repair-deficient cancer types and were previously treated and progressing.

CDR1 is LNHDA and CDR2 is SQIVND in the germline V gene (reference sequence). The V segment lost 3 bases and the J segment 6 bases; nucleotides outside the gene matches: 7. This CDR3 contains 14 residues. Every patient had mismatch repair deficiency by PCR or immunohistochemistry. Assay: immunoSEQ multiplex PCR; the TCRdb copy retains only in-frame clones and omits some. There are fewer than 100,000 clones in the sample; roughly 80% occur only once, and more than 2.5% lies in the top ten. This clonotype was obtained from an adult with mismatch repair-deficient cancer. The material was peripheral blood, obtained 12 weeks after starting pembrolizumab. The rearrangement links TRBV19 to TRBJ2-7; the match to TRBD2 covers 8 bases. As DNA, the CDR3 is TGTGCCAGTAGTATTCCCGGGACTAGTAGCGAGCAGTACTTC. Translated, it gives CASSIPGTSSEQYF.